This paragraph covers one TCR beta chain sequence. Antigen: not known. Given a much more abundant clone one base away, this may be a read error. The sample belongs to a study of T cells after yellow fever vaccination. Study results and limitations: Highly abundant clonotypes carried over from the bulk population could end up in FACS-sorted repertoires as contaminants.

MiXCR was run by TCRdb on the 5' RACE reads, yielding one entry per CDR3 protein. The sample has tens of thousands of distinct CDR3 sequences, more than 5.5% seen once; the top ten hold roughly 40%. The V and J ends lost 5 bases and 11 bases respectively, with 24 bases between them. CDR1 and CDR2 (germline): SEHNR, FQNEAQ (reference sequence). This CDR3 has 15 amino acids. The V and J genes are TRBV7-9 and TRBJ1-1; D is undetermined. The sample consisted of CD8+ T cells sorted from PBMCs, taken on the day of the first yellow fever vaccination. The TCR was taken from a man younger than 30 who received the YFV17D yellow fever vaccine. The CDR3 DNA reads as TGTGCCAGCAGCCTTACACTGGGGATCCGTTCGTGGGCTTTCTTT. This gives the protein CASSLTLGIRSWAFF. Full variable domain (remainder filled in from reference TRBV7-9 and TRBJ1-1): DTGVSQNPRHKITKRGQNVTFRCDPISEHNRLYWYRQTLGQGPEFLTYFQNEAQLEKSRLLSDRFSAERPKGSFSTLEIQRTEQGDSAMYLCASSLTLGIRSWAFFGQGTRLTVV.